The 26 T cell receptor beta chains reported below all come from one sample, sequenced in a study of control samples from healthy donors and cancer patients. The method was immunoSEQ multiplex PCR; TCRdb's version includes in-frame clones alone and lacks a portion of them. This sample has 100,000 to 150,000 clones, with roughly 90% found just once. The sample consisted of blood. These receptors were taken from a man in his forties or fifties in good health.

The chain joins TRBV19 to TRBJ2-5; D gene ambiguous. V was trimmed by 4 bases and J by 5 bases, leaving 14 bases between them. Germline CDR1 LNHDA, CDR2 SQIVND (reference sequence). This CDR3 has 14 amino acids. CDR3 in amino acids: CASSNSLRGETQYF. The CDR3 nucleotides are TGTGCCAGTAGTAACTCGCTCCGTGGGGAGACCCAGTACTTC.

The gene calls are TRBV28 and TRBJ2-7; 10 nucleotides agree with TRBD1. Germline trimming cut 5 bases from V and 2 bases from J; bases unmatched to any gene: 3. Germline V gives CDR1 MDHEN, CDR2 SYDVKM. The CDR3 length is 14 residues. DNA for the CDR3: TGTGCCAGCAGTACCGGGACAGGGGCCTACGAGCAGTACTTC. It yields the protein CASSTGTGAYEQYF.

The chain uses TRBV5-1 and TRBJ1-5; weak D call: TRBD1 (5 bases). The CDR3 is 15 residues long. The V end lost 0 bases, the J end lost 6 bases, and 13 bases lay between the germline ends. The V gene's germline CDR1 is SGHRS and CDR2 YFSETQ. CDR3 sequence (DNA): TGCGCCAGCAGCTTGGGTGGGGCAGAGAGTCAGCCCCAGCATTTT. Translated: CASSLGGAESQPQHF.

The chain links TRBV3-1 (or the pseudogene TRBV3-2) to TRBJ1-2; D is undetermined. The V gene's germline CDR1 is LGHDT and CDR2 YNNKEL (reference sequence). The V end lost 4 bases, the J end lost 5 bases, and 17 bases lay between the germline ends. This CDR3 has 15 amino acids. CDR3 region: CASSRSTSVYYGYTF. CDR3 bases: TGTGCCAGCAGCCGAAGCACCTCTGTATATTATGGCTACACCTTC.

V gene TRBV28 combines with J gene TRBJ1-3; maybe TRBD1 (5 bases). V shed 4 bases and J shed 3 bases, with 10 bases lying between them. CDR1 is MDHEN, CDR2 SYDVKM, per germline. This CDR3 contains 14 residues. The CDR3 bases are TGTGCCAGCAGTTCAGGGACGTATGGAAACACCATATATTTT. Translated: CASSSGTYGNTIYF.

This chain uses TRBV19 with TRBJ2-6, with D unresolved. The germline V gene encodes CDR1 LNHDA and CDR2 SQIVND (reference sequence). The germline V and J ends were trimmed by 10 bases and 0 bases, with 13 bases remaining between them. This CDR3 region has 15 residues. CDR3 amino acids: CATSDRPSGANVLTF. CDR3 in DNA: TGTGCCACCTCGGACCGGCCCTCTGGGGCCAACGTCCTGACTTTC.

The gene calls are TRBV3-1 (or the pseudogene TRBV3-2) and TRBJ1-2; D gene uncertain. From germline, CDR1 is LGHDT and CDR2 YNNKEL (reference sequence). V was cut by 1 base and J by 6 bases, with 15 bases left in between. The CDR3 loop spans 15 amino acids. The CDR3 nucleotides are TGTGCCAGCAGCCAAGTCATCCGGGGTCTTGATGGCTACACCTTC. Amino acid sequence: CASSQVIRGLDGYTF.

The J gene is TRBJ1-5, the V gene TRBV28, with D possibly being TRBD1 (5 bases). Germline CDR1 and CDR2: MDHEN and SYDVKM. Trimming cost V 5 bases and J 5 bases, with 7 bases left between them. The CDR3 has 12 amino acids. CDR3 sequence: CASSQTDQPQHF. CDR3 nucleotides: TGTGCCAGCAGTCAGACAGATCAGCCCCAGCATTTT.

The V call is TRBV20-1, the J call TRBJ1-1; no clear D. The germline gives CDR1 DFQATT, CDR2 SNEGSKA (reference sequence). V dropped 3 bases and J dropped 1 base, with 12 bases sitting between them. The CDR3 covers 14 residues. The CDR3 nucleotides are TGCAGTGCTAGTCGACCGGGTGGGAACACTGAAGCTTTCTTT. Translation: CSASRPGGNTEAFF.

V is TRBV19 and J is TRBJ2-7, with D uncertain. Germline-derived CDR1 and CDR2 are LNHDA and SQIVND (reference sequence). The CDR3 is made up of 13 amino acids. The V end lost 5 bases, the J end lost 1 base, and 9 bases lay between the germline ends. CDR3 region: CASSPSLSYEQYF. The CDR3 region has the DNA TGTGCCAGTAGTCCCTCCTTGTCCTACGAGCAGTACTTC.

This sequence joins TRBV4-1 and TRBJ1-1; TRBD1 might be the D (5 bases). The CDR3 has 12 residues. The germline V gene has CDR1 MGHRA and CDR2 YSYEKL. The V end was cut by 4 bases, the J end by 3 bases, with 6 bases between. CDR3 DNA: TGCGCCAGCAGCCGAGGGGACACTGAAGCTTTCTTT. Translated, it gives CASSRGDTEAFF.

The rearrangement uses TRBV11-1 and TRBJ2-5; TRBD1 aligns across 7 bases. Germline CDR1 is SGHAT and CDR2 is FQDESV (reference sequence). The CDR3 contains 15 residues. The J segment lost 2 bases and the V segment lost 5 bases, leaving 8 bases of the junction unmatched. CDR3 in amino acids: CASSPVGGPQETQYF. The DNA for the CDR3 is TGTGCCAGCAGCCCAGTAGGGGGCCCGCAAGAGACCCAGTACTTC.

The rearrangement joins TRBV27 to TRBJ2-7; D ambiguous. The CDR3 runs to 14 residues. Germline V gene lookup returns CDR1 MNHEY and CDR2 SMNVEV (reference sequence). Deletions cut 6 bases from V and 2 bases from J, with 14 bases between. CDR3 nucleotide sequence: TGTGCCAGCAGCCTATTGGGGAAAACCTACGAGCAGTACTTC. This translates into CASSLLGKTYEQYF.

The V and J genes are TRBV5-1 and TRBJ2-2, with TRBD2 matching over 14 bases. This CDR3 is built from 16 residues. Germline V gives CDR1 SGHRS, CDR2 YFSETQ. Germline trimming cut 4 bases from V and 7 bases from J; bases unmatched to any gene: 6. The CDR3 DNA is TGCGCCAGCAGCCCGGGACTAGCGGGGGCCCACGGGGAGCTGTTTTTT. Amino acid sequence: CASSPGLAGAHGELFF. The complete variable domain, with remaining parts taken from reference TRBV5-1 and TRBJ2-2, reads KAGVTQTPRYLIKTRGQQVTLSCSPISGHRSVSWYQQTPGQGLQFLFEYFSETQRNKGNFPGRFSGRQFSNSRSEMNVSTLELGDSALYLCASSPGLAGAHGELFFGEGSRLTVL.

The chain combines TRBV6-1 with TRBJ1-5, with a weak D call TRBD1 (5 bases). This CDR3 comprises 15 residues. Trimming cost V 1 base and J 2 bases, with 9 bases left between them. The germline V gene has CDR1 MNHNS and CDR2 SASEGT. The CDR3 region is CASSEVGGGNQPQHF. The CDR3 coding sequence is TGTGCCAGCAGTGAAGTTGGGGGTGGCAATCAGCCCCAGCATTTT.

The rearrangement joins TRBV19 to TRBJ2-3, with D perhaps matching TRBD2 (7 bases). Germline V CDR1 and CDR2: LNHDA, SQIVND (reference sequence). Between the trimmed V and J ends, which lost 6 bases and 1 base, there was a span of 11 bases. This CDR3 is 14 amino acids long. CDR3 sequence (DNA): TGTGCCAGTAGGGGCGGGGGCGGCACAGATACGCAGTATTTT. Translating it yields CASRGGGGTDTQYF.

The chain carries TRBV5-1 and TRBJ2-3; 9 bases align to TRBD2. From germline, CDR1 is SGHRS and CDR2 YFSETQ. J was trimmed by 2 bases and V by 5 bases; bases with no gene match: 12. This CDR3 region has 17 residues. The CDR3 nucleotides are TGCGCCAGCAGGAACCTCTTATCTAGCGGGGACACAGATACGCAGTATTTT. Encoded protein: CASRNLLSSGDTDTQYF.

The chain employs TRBV9 and TRBJ2-3; the match to TRBD1 covers 7 bases. Germline-derived CDR1 and CDR2 are SGDLS and YYNGEE. The CDR3 runs to 15 residues. Trimming at V came to 2 bases and at J to 2 bases, leaving 5 bases not matched to a gene. The CDR3 DNA is TGTGCCAGCAGCGTCCGGGACAGCCACACAGATACGCAGTATTTT. Translation: CASSVRDSHTDTQYF.

V usage is TRBV19 and J usage is TRBJ2-1; 7 bases line up with TRBD2. This CDR3 has 17 residues. CDR1 is LNHDA, CDR2 SQIVND, per germline (reference sequence). Trimming cost V 4 bases and J 7 bases; bases outside gene matches: 16. CDR3 in amino acids: CASSRPPGGTIENEQFF. The CDR3, as DNA: TGTGCCAGTAGTAGACCCCCGGGGGGTACGATTGAGAATGAGCAGTTCTTC.

V gene TRBV7-9 combines with J gene TRBJ2-3; weak D call: TRBD2 (6 bases). This CDR3 has 15 amino acids. From germline, CDR1 is SEHNR and CDR2 FQNEAQ (reference sequence). Deletions cut 4 bases from V and 2 bases from J, with 13 bases between. Written as DNA, the CDR3 is TGTGCCAGCAGCTCCGGACTAAGTCACACAGATACGCAGTATTTT. Translating gives CASSSGLSHTDTQYF.

V is TRBV24-1 and J is TRBJ2-7; D unresolved. V dropped 2 bases and J dropped 1 base, with 2 bases sitting between them. Germline V gene lookup returns CDR1 KGHDR and CDR2 SFDVKD. The CDR3 runs 12 residues. The CDR3 region is CATSDSSYEQYF. CDR3 sequence (DNA): TGTGCCACCAGTGATTCATCCTACGAGCAGTACTTC.

This sequence joins TRBV5-1 and TRBJ2-1; 8 bases agree with TRBD2. Germline V gives CDR1 SGHRS, CDR2 YFSETQ. Trimming removed 4 bases from V and 9 bases from J; junction bases left unmatched: 18. The CDR3 is 17 amino acids. In DNA, the CDR3 is TGCGCCAGCAGCGCCGGGCACCGGACTAGCCTGATGAGTGAGCAGTTCTTC. It yields the protein CASSAGHRTSLMSEQFF.

The chain carries TRBV6-5 and TRBJ1-4, with D uncertain. V lost 8 bases, J lost 8 bases, and 12 bases lay in between. The CDR3 covers 12 residues. CDR1 and CDR2 (germline): MNHEY, SVGAGI. Here the CDR3 reads CASFGSDEKLFF. CDR3 nucleotide sequence: TGTGCCAGCTTCGGGTCGGACGAAAAACTGTTTTTT.

V and J are TRBV18 and TRBJ1-4, with 9 bases aligning to TRBD1. The length of the CDR3 is 16 residues. Germline CDR1 is KGHSH and CDR2 is LQKENI. The J segment lost 5 bases and the V segment lost 4 bases, leaving 8 bases of the junction unmatched. The CDR3 reads CASSLGQGKANEKLFF. In DNA, the CDR3 is TGTGCCAGCTCACTTGGACAGGGGAAAGCGAATGAAAAACTGTTTTTT.

The chain combines TRBV24-1 with TRBJ1-2; the match to TRBD1 covers 7 bases. Unmatched junction bases numbered 5, after V lost 0 bases and J lost 8 bases. Germline V gene data show CDR1 as KGHDR and CDR2 as SFDVKD. The CDR3 spans 14 residues. Here the CDR3 DNA reads TGTGCCACCAGTGATTTGAGAGGGGGCAACGGCTACACCTTC. Protein sequence: CATSDLRGGNGYTF.

J is TRBJ1-6 and V is TRBV9; D is unresolved. V was trimmed by 0 bases and J by 7 bases, leaving 11 bases between them. Germline V lookup: CDR1 SGDLS, CDR2 YYNGEE. This CDR3 has 15 residues. The CDR3: CASSVGQQKNSPLHF. The CDR3 DNA reads TGTGCCAGCAGCGTAGGGCAGCAAAAAAATTCACCCCTCCACTTT.